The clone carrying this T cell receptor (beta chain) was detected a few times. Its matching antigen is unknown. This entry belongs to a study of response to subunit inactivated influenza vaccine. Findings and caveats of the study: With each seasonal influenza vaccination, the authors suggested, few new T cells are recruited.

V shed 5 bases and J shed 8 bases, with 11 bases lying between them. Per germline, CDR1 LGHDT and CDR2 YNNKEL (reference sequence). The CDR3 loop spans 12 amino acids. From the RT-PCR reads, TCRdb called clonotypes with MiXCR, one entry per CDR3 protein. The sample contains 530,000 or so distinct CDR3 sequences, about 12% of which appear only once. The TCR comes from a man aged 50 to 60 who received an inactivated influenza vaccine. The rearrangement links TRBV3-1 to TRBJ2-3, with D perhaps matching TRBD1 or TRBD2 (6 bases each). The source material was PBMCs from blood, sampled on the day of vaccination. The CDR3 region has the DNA TGTGCCAGCAGCAAGGGGGGTCGTACGCAGTATTTT. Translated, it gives CASSKGGRTQYF.